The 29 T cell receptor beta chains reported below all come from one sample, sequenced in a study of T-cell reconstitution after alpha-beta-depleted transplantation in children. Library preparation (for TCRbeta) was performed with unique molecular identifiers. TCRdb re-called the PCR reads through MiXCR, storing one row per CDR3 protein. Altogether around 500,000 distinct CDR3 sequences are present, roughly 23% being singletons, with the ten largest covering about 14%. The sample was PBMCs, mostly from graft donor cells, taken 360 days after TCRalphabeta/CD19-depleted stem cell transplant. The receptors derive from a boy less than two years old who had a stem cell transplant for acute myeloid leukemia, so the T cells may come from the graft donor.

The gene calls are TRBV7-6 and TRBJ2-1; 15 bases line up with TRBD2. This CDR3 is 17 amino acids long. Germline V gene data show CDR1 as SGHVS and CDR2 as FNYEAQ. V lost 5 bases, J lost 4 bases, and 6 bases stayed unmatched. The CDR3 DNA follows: TGTGCCAGCAGCGTGGGACTAGCGGGGGGCATTTACAATGAGCAGTTCTTC. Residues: CASSVGLAGGIYNEQFF.

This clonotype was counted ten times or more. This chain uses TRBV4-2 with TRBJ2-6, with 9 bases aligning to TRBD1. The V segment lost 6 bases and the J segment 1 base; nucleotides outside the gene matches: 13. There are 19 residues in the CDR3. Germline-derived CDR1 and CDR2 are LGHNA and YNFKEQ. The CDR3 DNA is TGTGCCAGCAGACGACCGGACAGGGGCAGTTGGTCTGGGGCCAACGTCCTGACTTTC. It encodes CASRRPDRGSWSGANVLTF.

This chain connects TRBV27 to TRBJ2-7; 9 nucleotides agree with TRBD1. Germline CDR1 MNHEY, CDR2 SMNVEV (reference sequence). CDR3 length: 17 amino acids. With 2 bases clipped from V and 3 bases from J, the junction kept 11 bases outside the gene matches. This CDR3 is CASSLGDRAHSLYEQYV. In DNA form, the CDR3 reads TGTGCCAGCAGTTTAGGGGACAGGGCCCATTCTCTCTACGAGCAGTACGTC.

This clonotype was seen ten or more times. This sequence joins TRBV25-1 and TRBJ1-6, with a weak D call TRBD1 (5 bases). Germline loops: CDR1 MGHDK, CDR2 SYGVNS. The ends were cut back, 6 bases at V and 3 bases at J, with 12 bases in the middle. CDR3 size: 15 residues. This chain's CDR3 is CASRTRGGYNSPLHF. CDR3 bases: TGTGCCAGCAGGACTAGGGGCGGCTATAATTCACCCCTCCACTTT. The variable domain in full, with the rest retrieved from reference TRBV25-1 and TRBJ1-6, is EADIYQTPRYLVIGTGKKITLECSQTMGHDKMYWYQQDPGMELHLIHYSYGVNSTEKGDLSSESTVSRIRTEHFPLTLESARPSHTSQYLCASRTRGGYNSPLHFGNGTRLTVT.

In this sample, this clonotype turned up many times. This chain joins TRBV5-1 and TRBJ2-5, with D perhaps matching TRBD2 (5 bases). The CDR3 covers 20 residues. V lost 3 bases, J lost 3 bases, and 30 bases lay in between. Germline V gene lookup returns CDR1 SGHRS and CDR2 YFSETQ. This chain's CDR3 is CASSSYTSFSTLLKKETQYF. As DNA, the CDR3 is TGCGCCAGCAGCTCATATACTAGTTTTTCCACCCTACTGAAGAAAGAGACCCAGTACTTC.

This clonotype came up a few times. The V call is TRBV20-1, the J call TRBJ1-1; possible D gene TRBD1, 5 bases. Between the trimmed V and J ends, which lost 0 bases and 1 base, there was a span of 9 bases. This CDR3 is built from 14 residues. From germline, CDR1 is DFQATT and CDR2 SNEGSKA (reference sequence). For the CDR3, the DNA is TGCAGTGCTAGAGATCCAACAGGGAACACTGAAGCTTTCTTT. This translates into CSARDPTGNTEAFF.

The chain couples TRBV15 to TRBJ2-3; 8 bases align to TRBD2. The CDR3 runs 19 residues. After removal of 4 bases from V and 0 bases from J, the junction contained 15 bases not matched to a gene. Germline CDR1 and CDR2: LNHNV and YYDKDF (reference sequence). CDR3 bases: TGTGCCACCAGCACCCTGGTGGGACTAGGATCTTCTAGCACAGATACGCAGTATTTT. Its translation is CATSTLVGLGSSSTDTQYF.

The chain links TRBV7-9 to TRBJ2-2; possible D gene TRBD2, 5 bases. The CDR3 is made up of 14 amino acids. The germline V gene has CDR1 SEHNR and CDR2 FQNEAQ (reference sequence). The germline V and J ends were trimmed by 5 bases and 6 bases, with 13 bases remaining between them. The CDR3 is CASSRTTGSGELFF. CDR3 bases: TGTGCCAGCAGCCGTACTACGGGGTCCGGGGAGCTGTTTTTT.

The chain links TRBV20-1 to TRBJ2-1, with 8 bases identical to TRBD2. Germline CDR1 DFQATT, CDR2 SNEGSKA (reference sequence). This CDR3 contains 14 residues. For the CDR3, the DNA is TGCAGCTCAGTAGCGGGGCCGTCATACAATGAGCAGTTCTTC. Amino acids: CSSVAGPSYNEQFF.

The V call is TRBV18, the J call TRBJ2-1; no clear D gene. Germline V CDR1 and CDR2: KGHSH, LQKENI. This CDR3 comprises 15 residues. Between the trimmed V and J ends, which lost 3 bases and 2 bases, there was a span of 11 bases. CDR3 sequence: CASSPTAGTYNEQFF. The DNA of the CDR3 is TGTGCCAGCTCACCTACAGCTGGGACCTACAATGAGCAGTTCTTC.

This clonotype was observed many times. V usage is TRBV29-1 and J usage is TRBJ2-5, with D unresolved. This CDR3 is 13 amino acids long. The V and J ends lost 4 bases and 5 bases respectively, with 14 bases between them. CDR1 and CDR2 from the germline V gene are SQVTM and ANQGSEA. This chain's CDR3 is CSVAEFGGETQYF. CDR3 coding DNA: TGCAGCGTTGCGGAGTTTGGTGGGGAGACCCAGTACTTC.

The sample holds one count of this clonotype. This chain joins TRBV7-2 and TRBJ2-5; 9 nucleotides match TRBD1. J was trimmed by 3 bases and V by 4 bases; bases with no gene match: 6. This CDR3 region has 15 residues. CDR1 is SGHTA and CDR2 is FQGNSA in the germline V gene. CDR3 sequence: CASSYDRGTKETQYF. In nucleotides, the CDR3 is TGTGCCAGCAGCTACGACAGGGGGACTAAAGAGACCCAGTACTTC.

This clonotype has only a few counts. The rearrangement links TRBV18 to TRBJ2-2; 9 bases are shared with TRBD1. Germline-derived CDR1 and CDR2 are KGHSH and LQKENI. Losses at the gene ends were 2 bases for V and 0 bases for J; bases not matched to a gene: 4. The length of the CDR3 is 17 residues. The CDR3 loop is CASSPTDRGANTGELFF. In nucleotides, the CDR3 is TGTGCCAGCTCACCAACCGACAGGGGGGCGAACACCGGGGAGCTGTTTTTT.

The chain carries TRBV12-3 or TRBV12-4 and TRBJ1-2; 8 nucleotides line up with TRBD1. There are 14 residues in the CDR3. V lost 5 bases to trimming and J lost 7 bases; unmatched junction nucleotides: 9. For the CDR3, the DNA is TGTGCCAGCAGTGCGGGACAGGCTGGGCCTGGCTACACCTTC. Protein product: CASSAGQAGPGYTF.

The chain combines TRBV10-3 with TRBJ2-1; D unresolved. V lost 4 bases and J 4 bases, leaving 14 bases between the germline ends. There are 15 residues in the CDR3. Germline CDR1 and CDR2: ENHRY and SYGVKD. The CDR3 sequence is CAISGFGWEYNEQFF. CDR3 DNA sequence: TGTGCCATCAGTGGGTTCGGTTGGGAATACAATGAGCAGTTCTTC.

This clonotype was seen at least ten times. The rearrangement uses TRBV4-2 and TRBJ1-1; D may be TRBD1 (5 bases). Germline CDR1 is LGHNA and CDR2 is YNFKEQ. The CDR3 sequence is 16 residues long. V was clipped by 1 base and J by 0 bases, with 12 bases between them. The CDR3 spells CASSQVAGLMNTEAFF. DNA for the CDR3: TGTGCCAGCAGCCAAGTAGCAGGGCTGATGAACACTGAAGCTTTCTTT.

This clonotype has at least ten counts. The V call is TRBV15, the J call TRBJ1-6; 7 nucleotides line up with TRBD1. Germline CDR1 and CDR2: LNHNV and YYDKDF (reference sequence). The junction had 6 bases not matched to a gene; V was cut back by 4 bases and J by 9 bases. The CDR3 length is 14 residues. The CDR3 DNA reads TGTGCCACCAGCACGCGGACAGGCCCTTCACCCCTCCACTTT. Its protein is CATSTRTGPSPLHF.

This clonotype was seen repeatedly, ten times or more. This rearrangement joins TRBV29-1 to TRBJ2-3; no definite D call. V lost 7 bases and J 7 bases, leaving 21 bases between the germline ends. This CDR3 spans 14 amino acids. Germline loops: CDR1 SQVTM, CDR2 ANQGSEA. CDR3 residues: CSAEEYGQVYTQYF. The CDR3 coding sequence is TGCAGCGCCGAGGAGTACGGCCAGGTCTATACGCAGTATTTT.

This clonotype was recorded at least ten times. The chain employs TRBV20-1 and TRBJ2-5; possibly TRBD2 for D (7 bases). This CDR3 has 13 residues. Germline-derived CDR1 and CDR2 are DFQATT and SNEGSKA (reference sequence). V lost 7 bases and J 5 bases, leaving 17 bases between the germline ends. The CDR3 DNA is TGCAGTGTAGACGGGGGGCGGGAGGAGACCCAGTACTTC. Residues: CSVDGGREETQYF.

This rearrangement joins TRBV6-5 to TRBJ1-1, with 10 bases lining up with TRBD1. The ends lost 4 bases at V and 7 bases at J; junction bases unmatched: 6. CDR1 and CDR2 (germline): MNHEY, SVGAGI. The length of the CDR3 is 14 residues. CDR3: CASSFLDRGLEAFF. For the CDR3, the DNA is TGTGCCAGCAGTTTCTTAGACAGGGGGCTTGAAGCTTTCTTT.

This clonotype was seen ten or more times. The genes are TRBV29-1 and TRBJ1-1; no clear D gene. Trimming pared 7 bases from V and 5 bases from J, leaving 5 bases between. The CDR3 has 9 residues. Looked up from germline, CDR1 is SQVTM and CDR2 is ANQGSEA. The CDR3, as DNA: TGCAGCGCTGGGACTGAAGCTTTCTTT. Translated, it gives CSAGTEAFF.

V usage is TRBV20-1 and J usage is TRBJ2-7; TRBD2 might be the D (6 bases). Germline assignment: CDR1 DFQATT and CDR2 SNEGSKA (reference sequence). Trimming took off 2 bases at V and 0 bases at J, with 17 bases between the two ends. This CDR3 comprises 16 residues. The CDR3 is CSARPVGRTSSYEQYF. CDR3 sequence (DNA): TGCAGTGCTAGACCCGTCGGGAGAACCAGCTCCTACGAGCAGTACTTC.

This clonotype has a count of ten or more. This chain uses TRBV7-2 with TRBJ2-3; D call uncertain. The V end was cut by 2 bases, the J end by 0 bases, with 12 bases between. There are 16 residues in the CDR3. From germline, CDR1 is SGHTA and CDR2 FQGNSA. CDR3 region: CASSLSRVASTDTQYF. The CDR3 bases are TGTGCCAGCAGCTTATCACGAGTTGCTAGCACAGATACGCAGTATTTT.

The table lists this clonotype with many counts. The CDR3 here is CASSQEQGGDEQFF. The DNA of the CDR3 is TGTGCCAGCAGCCAAGAACAGGGTGGGGATGAGCAGTTCTTC. The rearrangement uses TRBV14 and TRBJ2-1; the D gene is possibly TRBD1 (6 bases). The germline V and J ends were trimmed by 0 bases and 8 bases, with 11 bases remaining between them. From germline, CDR1 is SGHDN and CDR2 FVKESK. The CDR3 runs to 14 residues.

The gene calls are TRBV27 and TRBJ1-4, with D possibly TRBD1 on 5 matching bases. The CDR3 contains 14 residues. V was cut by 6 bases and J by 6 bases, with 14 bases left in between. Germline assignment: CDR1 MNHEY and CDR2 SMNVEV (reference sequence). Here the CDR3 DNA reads TGTGCCAGCAGCACCCGAGGGGCAGATGAAAAACTGTTTTTT. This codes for CASSTRGADEKLFF.

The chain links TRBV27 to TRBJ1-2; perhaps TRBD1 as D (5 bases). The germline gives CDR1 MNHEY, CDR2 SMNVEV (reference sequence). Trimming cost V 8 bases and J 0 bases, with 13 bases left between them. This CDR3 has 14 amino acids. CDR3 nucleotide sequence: TGTGCCAGCGGCCACGACAGCCCTAACTATGGCTACACCTTC. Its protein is CASGHDSPNYGYTF.

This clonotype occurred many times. In DNA form, the CDR3 reads TGTGCCAGCAGTTTAGCGTTAAGATCTGGCGGTGAGCTGTTTTTT. This codes for CASSLALRSGGELFF. The chain links TRBV12-3 or TRBV12-4 to TRBJ2-2; D not certain. The CDR3 totals 15 residues. The ends were cut back, 0 bases at V and 11 bases at J, with 16 bases in the middle.

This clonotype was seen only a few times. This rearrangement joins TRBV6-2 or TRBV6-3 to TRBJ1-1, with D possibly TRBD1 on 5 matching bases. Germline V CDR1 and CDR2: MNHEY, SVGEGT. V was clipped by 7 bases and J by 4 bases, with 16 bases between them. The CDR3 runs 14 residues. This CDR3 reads CASTPMGRFTEAFF. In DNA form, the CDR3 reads TGTGCCAGCACCCCCATGGGACGGTTCACTGAAGCTTTCTTT.

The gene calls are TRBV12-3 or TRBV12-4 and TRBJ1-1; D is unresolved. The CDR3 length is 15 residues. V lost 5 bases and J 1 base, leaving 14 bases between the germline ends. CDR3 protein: CASSTGPPGNTEAFF. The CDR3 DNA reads TGTGCCAGCAGTACCGGACCTCCAGGGAACACTGAAGCTTTCTTT.